This is a list of T cell receptor beta chains from one sample in a study of blood T cell repertoires in COVID-19. Generated by immunoSEQ multiplex PCR, the TCRdb table keeps only in-frame clones and is missing some. The table has more than 35,000 clones, about 88% seen once. The specimen sequenced was peripheral blood. The receptors were gathered from a man between 60 and 75 years old with active COVID-19. CDR3s include the opening cysteine and the closing phenylalanine or tryptophan. D genes are given only for firm matches. The size field is filled for only some rows; it gives once, few, many or a size class.

TRBJ2-5 TRBV10-3 TRBD2 . CAIGAGSGAQETQYF
TRBJ2-5 TRBV3-1/TRBV3-2 TRBD1 . CASSQWTGGSETQYF
TRBJ2-7 TRBV27 TRBD2 . CASAPLGLAGRSSYEQYF
TRBJ2-7 TRBV7-9 . . CASSLGRDGGYEQYF
TRBJ2-1 TRBV3-1/TRBV3-2 . . CASSPRTNNEQFF
TRBJ2-7 TRBV7-9 TRBD1 . CASSLEQGVDEQYF
TRBJ1-2 TRBV25-1 TRBD1 . CASSGGQGGNYGYTF
TRBJ2-1 TRBV19 TRBD2 . CASSTSGNSNEQFF
TRBJ2-1 TRBV15 . . CATSSLGGVTYNEQFF
TRBJ1-4 TRBV30 TRBD1 . CAWSEGTEYEKLFF
TRBJ1-2 TRBV6-6 TRBD1 . CASSFLQGNYGYTF
TRBJ1-2 TRBV3-1/TRBV3-2 . . CASSQGSVLRYGYTF
TRBJ1-4 TRBV7-9 . . CASSLAGTLKNEKLFF
TRBJ1-2 TRBV25-1 . . CASTSGAGGYTF
TRBJ1-1 TRBV5-6 TRBD1 . CASSSGQGYTEAFF
TRBJ1-5 TRBV28 . . CASSLIRGGQPQHF
TRBJ1-1 TRBV7-2 . . CASSLTIGGTEAFF
TRBJ1-4 TRBV7-8 . . CASTPREGDEKLFF
TRBJ1-2 TRBV7-2 TRBD1 . CASSLIAAQGAGYGYTF
TRBJ2-1 TRBV6-5 TRBD2 . CASRETSGNEQFF
TRBJ2-3 TRBV3-1/TRBV3-2 TRBD2 . CASSQGTSGITDTQYF
TRBJ1-2 TRBV29-1 TRBD1 . CSVGRDRLDGYTF
TRBJ1-4 TRBV4-2 . medium-sized CASSQVGGEKLFF
TRBJ1-1 TRBV12-3/TRBV12-4 TRBD1 . CASRDRGAAFF
TRBJ1-1 TRBV18 TRBD1 . CASSPTGGGEAFF
TRBJ1-2 TRBV5-4 . . CASSFGRVDGYTF
TRBJ1-2 TRBV6-2/TRBV6-3 TRBD1 . CASSSRTGQLYGYTF
TRBJ1-2 TRBV7-2 . . CASSAELQGRGGYTF